The 27 T cell receptor beta chains below were found in one sample sequenced in a study of blood T cell repertoires in COVID-19. TCRdb's table, derived via immunoSEQ multiplex PCR, lists solely in-frame clones and lacks some. The table records 120,000 or so clones, 80% to 90% of them present only once. Sequenced input: peripheral blood. The receptor set was obtained from a human donor in a cohort sampled during active COVID-19.

This rearrangement joins TRBV2 to TRBJ1-1; perhaps TRBD1 as D (6 bases). The CDR3 has 14 residues. V was pared by 6 bases and J by 1 base, with 12 bases between. Germline CDR1 and CDR2: SNHLY and FYNNEI. Here the CDR3 DNA reads TGTGCCAGCAGGGACAGTAGGACGAACACTGAAGCTTTCTTT. Translated, it gives CASRDSRTNTEAFF. The full variable domain, its missing parts supplied by reference TRBV2 and TRBJ1-1, is EPEVTQTPSHQVTQMGQEVILRCVPISNHLYFYWYRQILGQKVEFLVSFYNNEISEKSEIFDDQFSVERPDGSNFTLKIRSTKLEDSAMYFCASRDSRTNTEAFFGQGTRLTVV.

V usage is TRBV6-2 or TRBV6-3 and J usage is TRBJ2-4, with D perhaps TRBD2 (6 bases). The CDR3 covers 15 residues. Germline V gene data show CDR1 as MNHEY and CDR2 as SVGEGT. Trimming pared 2 bases from V and 4 bases from J, leaving 12 bases between. The CDR3, as DNA: TGTGCCAGCAGTTACGGGGGAGGAGGGAAAAACATTCAGTACTTC. Translated: CASSYGGGGKNIQYF.

The V call is TRBV11-2, the J call TRBJ2-5, with 13 bases fitting TRBD2. Germline assignment: CDR1 SGHAT and CDR2 FQNNGV. With 5 bases clipped from V and 5 bases from J, the junction kept 8 bases outside the gene matches. The CDR3 consists of 16 residues. CDR3 nucleotide sequence: TGTGCCAGCAGCCTGCGACTAGCGGGGGGTGAGGAGACCCAGTACTTC. Translation: CASSLRLAGGEETQYF.

The rearrangement links TRBV10-2 to TRBJ1-1; D might be TRBD1 (5 bases). This CDR3 comprises 18 residues. V lost 2 bases and J lost 2, with 21 bases in between. Per germline, CDR1 WSHSY and CDR2 SAAADI. CDR3 amino acids: CASSETRAGQGSNTEAFF. DNA for the CDR3: TGCGCCAGCAGTGAGACCCGTGCTGGGCAGGGCTCTAACACTGAAGCTTTCTTT.

V and J are TRBV19 and TRBJ1-1, with 8 bases fitting TRBD1. Germline CDR1 is LNHDA and CDR2 is SQIVND (reference sequence). There are 15 residues in the CDR3. Trimming cost V 5 bases and J 3 bases; bases outside gene matches: 8. For the CDR3, the DNA is TGTGCCAGTAGTCCCCCCGGACAGGGTGACACTGAAGCTTTCTTT. It yields the protein CASSPPGQGDTEAFF.

The chain links TRBV9 to TRBJ2-5; 10 bases match TRBD1. CDR3 size: 15 residues. Germline CDR1 and CDR2: SGDLS and YYNGEE. V gave up 4 bases and J gave up 2 bases; unmatched junction bases: 5. The CDR3 coding sequence is TGTGCCAGCAGCTTGACGGGACAGGGGCAAGAGACCCAGTACTTC. Encoded protein: CASSLTGQGQETQYF.

The gene calls are TRBV6-5 and TRBJ1-6; TRBD1 matches at 8 bases. The CDR3 covers 14 residues. Per germline, CDR1 MNHEY and CDR2 SVGAGI. V shed 10 bases, J shed 7 bases, and the junction held 9 bases outside the gene matches. CDR3 sequence (DNA): TGTGCCACCTCGCAGGGGGCGGGAAATTCACCCCTCCACTTT. Its translation: CATSQGAGNSPLHF.

This clone came up a few times. V and J are TRBV29-1 and TRBJ2-4; 10 bases line up with TRBD1. This CDR3 has 12 amino acids. CDR1 and CDR2 from the germline V gene are SQVTM and ANQGSEA. Trimming removed 4 bases from V and 8 bases from J; junction bases left unmatched: 2. The CDR3 is CSVGQGAYIQYF. The CDR3 nucleotides are TGCAGCGTTGGACAGGGGGCGTACATTCAGTACTTC.

The V call is TRBV28, the J call TRBJ2-3; D remains ambiguous. The CDR3 loop spans 16 amino acids. Trimming pared 1 base from V and 0 bases from J, leaving 11 bases between. CDR1 MDHEN and CDR2 SYDVKM come from the germline V gene. CDR3 protein: CASSLFAERSTDTQYF. CDR3 DNA sequence: TGTGCCAGCAGTTTATTTGCCGAACGGAGCACAGATACGCAGTATTTT.

V usage is TRBV6-5 and J usage is TRBJ2-3, with D possibly TRBD1 on 5 matching bases. The CDR3 covers 14 residues. In germline, CDR1 is MNHEY, CDR2 SVGAGI. V was cut by 0 bases and J by 6 bases, with 10 bases left in between. The CDR3 reads CASSYSQGVDTQYF. For the CDR3, the DNA is TGTGCCAGCAGTTACTCGCAGGGTGTGGATACGCAGTATTTT.

A note on this clone: At one boundary the junction diverges from the germline segment, which might be a read error. This chain uses TRBV10-2 with TRBJ2-7; D is uncertain. Looked up from germline, CDR1 is WSHSY and CDR2 is SAAADI. CDR3 length equals 13 residues. The CDR3 is CASSDIRLRDRNF. Here the CDR3 DNA reads TGCGCCAGCAGTGACATAAGACTCCGTGATAGGAACTTC.

A single count supports this clone. This chain uses TRBV7-2 with TRBJ2-3; D is uncertain. The CDR3 has 14 residues. Trimming cost V 1 base and J 4 bases, with 9 bases left between them. The germline V gene has CDR1 SGHTA and CDR2 FQGNSA. CDR3 in DNA: TGTGCCAGCAGCTTAGATTCTCGTGCAGATACGCAGTATTTT. Translation gives CASSLDSRADTQYF.

The chain uses TRBV6-6 and TRBJ2-6; D remains ambiguous. Germline values: CDR1 MNHNY, CDR2 SVGAGI (reference sequence). CDR3 length: 14 amino acids. Trimming stripped 6 bases from V and 2 bases from J, with 8 bases between. CDR3 nucleotides: TGTGCCAGCAGCGGTACGCCTGGGGCCAACGTCCTGACTTTC. It encodes CASSGTPGANVLTF.

DNA for the CDR3: TGTGCCAGCAGCCCGAATGTCGGTAGCAATCAGCCCCAGCATTTT. It encodes CASSPNVGSNQPQHF. The chain links TRBV11-2 to TRBJ1-5, with D unclear. V lost 5 bases to trimming and J lost 0 bases, with 11 bases between them. The CDR3 sequence is 15 residues long. CDR1 is SGHAT, CDR2 FQNNGV, per germline.

The chain links TRBV5-1 to TRBJ1-4; maybe TRBD1 (5 bases). Trimming took 5 bases from V and 1 from J, leaving 18 bases between them. Germline lookup yields CDR1 SGHRS and CDR2 YFSETQ. This CDR3 region has 17 residues. CDR3 nucleotides: TGCGCCAGCAGTTTGTGGGGCCTCACAGTAACTAATGAAAAACTGTTTTTT. This gives the protein CASSLWGLTVTNEKLFF.

V usage is TRBV2 and J usage is TRBJ1-6, with no clear D. Germline V gives CDR1 SNHLY, CDR2 FYNNEI. The CDR3 has 15 amino acids. Trimming left V 6 bases short and J 0 bases short, with 9 bases between. The DNA of the CDR3 is TGTGCCAGCAGGGGAGAGGGCTCCTATAATTCACCCCTCCACTTT. It codes for CASRGEGSYNSPLHF.

The genes are TRBV5-1 and TRBJ2-6; 8 bases are a match to TRBD1. Germline V gene sequence: CDR1 SGHRS, CDR2 YFSETQ. The junction had 5 bases not matched to a gene; V was cut back by 4 bases and J by 2 bases. The CDR3 totals 16 residues. The CDR3 spells CASSTEGQAGANVLTF. The CDR3 coding sequence is TGCGCCAGCAGCACGGAGGGACAGGCTGGGGCCAACGTCCTGACTTTC.

The chain has TRBV3-1 (or the pseudogene TRBV3-2) and TRBJ1-1; the D is unclear. The germline CDR1 and CDR2 sequences are LGHDT and YNNKEL (reference sequence). V lost 1 base, J lost 0 bases, and 6 bases lay in between. The CDR3 spans 14 residues. The CDR3 is CASSQGAVNTEAFF. The CDR3 DNA is TGTGCCAGCAGCCAAGGAGCGGTGAACACTGAAGCTTTCTTT.

This sequence joins TRBV5-6 and TRBJ1-4, with TRBD1 matching over 10 bases. This CDR3 has 15 amino acids. V was pared by 3 bases and J by 8 bases, with 7 bases of the junction left unmatched. CDR1 and CDR2 from the germline V gene are SGHDT and YYEEEE. CDR3 loop: CASSSPGQGREKLFF. CDR3 DNA: TGTGCCAGCAGCTCTCCGGGACAGGGGCGCGAAAAACTGTTTTTT.

The chain is built from TRBV6-6 and TRBJ1-2; D not resolved. The germline V gene has CDR1 MNHNY and CDR2 SVGAGI (reference sequence). CDR3 size: 14 residues. V lost 2 bases and J 0 bases, leaving 7 bases between the germline ends. CDR3 nucleotide sequence: TGTGCCAGCAGTTACCAATCGGCTAACTATGGCTACACCTTC. Residues: CASSYQSANYGYTF.

The chain carries TRBV19 and TRBJ2-2, with no clear D. V shed 7 bases and J shed 0 bases, with 12 bases lying between them. The germline V gene encodes CDR1 LNHDA and CDR2 SQIVND (reference sequence). The CDR3 is 15 amino acids. The CDR3 region has the DNA TGTGCCAGTACCCTGGGCGTTACGAACACCGGGGAGCTGTTTTTT. This sequence encodes CASTLGVTNTGELFF.

V gene TRBV2 combines with J gene TRBJ2-5; 8 bases agree with TRBD1. This CDR3 spans 13 amino acids. Germline CDR1 reads SNHLY; CDR2 reads FYNNEI. Losses at the gene ends were 8 bases for V and 5 bases for J; bases not matched to a gene: 7. CDR3 bases: TGTGCCAGCCTCAGGGGGCTCAGGGAGACCCAGTACTTC. It specifies CASLRGLRETQYF.

This clone has a single count. The chain uses TRBV18 and TRBJ2-3; 8 nucleotides match TRBD2. Germline CDR1 is KGHSH and CDR2 is LQKENI. The V and J ends lost 3 bases and 3 bases, in that order; junction bases with no gene match: 8. This CDR3 contains 16 residues. CDR3 nucleotides: TGTGCCAGCTCACCTCCCGGGACTAGTCGAACAGATACGCAGTATTTT. It specifies CASSPPGTSRTDTQYF.

V gene TRBV6-2 or TRBV6-3 combines with J gene TRBJ2-3; weak D call: TRBD2 (6 bases). The V end lost 2 bases, the J end lost 8 bases, and 32 bases lay between the germline ends. The V gene's germline CDR1 is MNHEY and CDR2 SVGEGT. The CDR3 totals 20 residues. The CDR3 DNA reads as TGTGCCAGCAGTTACCTCGGCAGCGGCCCCCCCCGGGAGAGACTTGGTACGCAGTATTTT. Residues: CASSYLGSGPPRERLGTQYF.

The chain employs TRBV6-2 or TRBV6-3 and TRBJ2-7, with D possibly TRBD2 on 7 matching bases. The V and J ends lost 2 bases and 3 bases respectively, with 17 bases between them. The CDR3 spans 16 residues. Looked up from germline, CDR1 is MNHEY and CDR2 is SVGEGT. CDR3 sequence: CASSYAKGGENYEQYF. In nucleotides, the CDR3 is TGTGCCAGCAGTTACGCCAAAGGGGGGGAAAACTACGAGCAGTACTTC.

J is TRBJ2-3 and V is TRBV3-1 (or the pseudogene TRBV3-2), with D tentatively TRBD2 (7 bases). Germline CDR1 and CDR2: LGHDT and YNNKEL (reference sequence). The CDR3 covers 17 residues. The V end was cut by 0 bases, the J end by 1 base, with 14 bases between. The CDR3 here is CASSQDWGGPGTDTQYF. As DNA, the CDR3 is TGTGCCAGCAGCCAAGATTGGGGGGGGCCCGGCACAGATACGCAGTATTTT.

This clone was seen just once. V and J are TRBV15 and TRBJ2-7; a possible D gene is TRBD1 (6 bases). Trimming removed 3 bases at V and 0 bases at J, with 9 bases between. The length of the CDR3 is 14 residues. Germline CDR1 reads LNHNV; CDR2 reads YYDKDF (reference sequence). CDR3 sequence reads: CATSRNRDSYEQYF. In DNA form, the CDR3 reads TGTGCCACCAGCAGGAACAGGGACTCCTACGAGCAGTACTTC.